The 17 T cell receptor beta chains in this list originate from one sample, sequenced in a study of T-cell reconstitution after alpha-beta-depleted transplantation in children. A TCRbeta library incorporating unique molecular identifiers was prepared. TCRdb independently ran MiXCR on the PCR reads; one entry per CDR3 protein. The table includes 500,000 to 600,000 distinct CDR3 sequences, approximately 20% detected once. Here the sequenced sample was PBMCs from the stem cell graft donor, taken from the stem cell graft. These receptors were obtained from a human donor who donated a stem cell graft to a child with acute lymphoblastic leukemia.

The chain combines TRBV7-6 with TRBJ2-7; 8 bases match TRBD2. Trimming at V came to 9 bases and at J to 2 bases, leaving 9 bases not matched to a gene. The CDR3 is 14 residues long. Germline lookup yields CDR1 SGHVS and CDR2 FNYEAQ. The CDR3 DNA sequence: TGTGCCAGTCTCAGCGGGAGCGATCCCTACGAGCAGTACTTC. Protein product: CASLSGSDPYEQYF. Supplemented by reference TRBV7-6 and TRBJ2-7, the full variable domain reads GAGVSQSPRYKVTKRGQDVALRCDPISGHVSLYWYRQALGQGPEFLTYFNYEAQQDKSGLPNDRFSAERPEGSISTLTIQRTEQRDSAMYRCASLSGSDPYEQYFGPGTRLTVT.

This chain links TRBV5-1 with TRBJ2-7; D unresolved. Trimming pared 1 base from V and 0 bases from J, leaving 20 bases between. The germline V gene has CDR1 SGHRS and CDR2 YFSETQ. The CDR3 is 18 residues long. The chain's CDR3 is CASSLSRSVGGTSYEQYF. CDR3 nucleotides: TGCGCCAGCAGCTTGTCCCGGTCGGTCGGCGGAACCTCCTACGAGCAGTACTTC.

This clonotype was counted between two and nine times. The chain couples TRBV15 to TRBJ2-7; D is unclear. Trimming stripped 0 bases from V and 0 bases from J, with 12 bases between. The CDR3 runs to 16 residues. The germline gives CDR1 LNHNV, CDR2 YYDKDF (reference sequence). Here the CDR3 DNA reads TGTGCCACCAGCAGAGATAGGGCTAGAGGCTCCTACGAGCAGTACTTC. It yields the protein CATSRDRARGSYEQYF. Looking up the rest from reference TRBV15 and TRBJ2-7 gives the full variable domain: DAMVIQNPRYQVTQFGKPVTLSCSQTLNHNVMYWYQQKSSQAPKLLFHYYDKDFNNEADTPDNFQSRRPNTSFCFLDIRSPGLGDTAMYLCATSRDRARGSYEQYFGPGTRLTVT.

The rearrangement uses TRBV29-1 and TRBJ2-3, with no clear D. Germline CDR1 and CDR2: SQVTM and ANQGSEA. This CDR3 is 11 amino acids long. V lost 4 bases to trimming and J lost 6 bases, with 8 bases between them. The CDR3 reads CSVGAGDTQYF. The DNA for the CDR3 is TGCAGCGTTGGAGCTGGCGATACGCAGTATTTT.

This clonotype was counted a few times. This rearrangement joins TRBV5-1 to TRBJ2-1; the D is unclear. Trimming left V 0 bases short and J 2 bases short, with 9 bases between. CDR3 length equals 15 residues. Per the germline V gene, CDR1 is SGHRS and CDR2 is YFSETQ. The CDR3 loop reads CASSLDRSAYNEQFF. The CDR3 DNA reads TGCGCCAGCAGCTTGGACAGAAGCGCCTACAATGAGCAGTTCTTC.

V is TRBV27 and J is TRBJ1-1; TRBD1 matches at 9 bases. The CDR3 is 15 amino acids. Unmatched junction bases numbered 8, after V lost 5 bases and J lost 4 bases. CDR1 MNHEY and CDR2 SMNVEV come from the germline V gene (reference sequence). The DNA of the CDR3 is TGTGCCAGCAGTCCTGTACAGGGGGCGGCCACTGAAGCTTTCTTT. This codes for CASSPVQGAATEAFF.

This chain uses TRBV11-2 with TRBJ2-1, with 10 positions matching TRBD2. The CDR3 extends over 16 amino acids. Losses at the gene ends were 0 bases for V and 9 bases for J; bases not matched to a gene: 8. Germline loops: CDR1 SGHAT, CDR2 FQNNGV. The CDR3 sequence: CASSLDRAGGYGEQFF. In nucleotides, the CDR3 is TGTGCCAGCAGCTTAGATCGAGCGGGAGGGTATGGTGAGCAGTTCTTC.

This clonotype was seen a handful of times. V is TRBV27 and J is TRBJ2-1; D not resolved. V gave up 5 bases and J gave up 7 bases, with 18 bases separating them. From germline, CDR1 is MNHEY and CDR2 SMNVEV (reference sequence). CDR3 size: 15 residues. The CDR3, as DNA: TGTGCCAGCAGTGATATTGGTACACTGGGGAATGAGCAGTTCTTC. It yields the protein CASSDIGTLGNEQFF.

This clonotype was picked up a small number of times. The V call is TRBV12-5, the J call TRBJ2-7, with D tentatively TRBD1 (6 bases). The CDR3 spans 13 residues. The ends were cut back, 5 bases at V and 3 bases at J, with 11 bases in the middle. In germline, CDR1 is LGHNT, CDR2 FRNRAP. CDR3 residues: CASGTGTSYEQYF. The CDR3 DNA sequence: TGTGCTAGTGGTACAGGGACAAGCTACGAGCAGTACTTC.

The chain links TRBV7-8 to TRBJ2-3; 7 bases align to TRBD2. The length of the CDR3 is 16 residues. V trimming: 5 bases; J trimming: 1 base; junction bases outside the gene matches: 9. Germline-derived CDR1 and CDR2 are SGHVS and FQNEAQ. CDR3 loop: CASSLPRGGGTDTQYF. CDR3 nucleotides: TGTGCCAGCAGCCTCCCAAGGGGAGGGGGCACAGATACGCAGTATTTT.

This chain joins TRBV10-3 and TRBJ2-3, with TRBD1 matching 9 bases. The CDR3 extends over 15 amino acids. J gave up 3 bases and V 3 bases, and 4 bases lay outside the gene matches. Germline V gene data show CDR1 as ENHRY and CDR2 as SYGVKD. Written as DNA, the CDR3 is TGTGCCATCAGTGATACCGGACAGGGGACAGATACGCAGTATTTT. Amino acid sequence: CAISDTGQGTDTQYF.

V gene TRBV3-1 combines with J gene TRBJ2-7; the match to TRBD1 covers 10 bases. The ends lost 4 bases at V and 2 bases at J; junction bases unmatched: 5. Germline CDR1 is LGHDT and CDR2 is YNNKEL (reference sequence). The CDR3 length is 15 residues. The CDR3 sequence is CASSPNGQGAYEQYF. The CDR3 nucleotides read TGTGCCAGCAGCCCAAATGGACAGGGGGCCTACGAGCAGTACTTC.

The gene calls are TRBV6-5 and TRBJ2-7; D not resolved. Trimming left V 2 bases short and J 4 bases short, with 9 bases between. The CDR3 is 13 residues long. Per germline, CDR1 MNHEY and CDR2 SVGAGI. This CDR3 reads CASSYEATYEQYF. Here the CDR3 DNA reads TGTGCCAGCAGTTACGAAGCGACGTACGAGCAGTACTTC.

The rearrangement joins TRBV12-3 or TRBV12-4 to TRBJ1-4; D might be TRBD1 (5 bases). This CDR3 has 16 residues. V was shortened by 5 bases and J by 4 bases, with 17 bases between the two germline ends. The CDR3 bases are TGTGCCAGCAGTGGGGACTTCCTCGGAATTAATGAAAAACTGTTTTTT. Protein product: CASSGDFLGINEKLFF.

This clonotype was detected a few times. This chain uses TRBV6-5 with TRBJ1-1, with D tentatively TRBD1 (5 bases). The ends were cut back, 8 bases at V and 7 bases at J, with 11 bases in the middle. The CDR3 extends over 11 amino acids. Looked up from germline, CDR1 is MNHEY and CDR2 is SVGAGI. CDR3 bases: TGTGCCAGCTCGGGACTATATGAAGCTTTCTTT. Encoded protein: CASSGLYEAFF.

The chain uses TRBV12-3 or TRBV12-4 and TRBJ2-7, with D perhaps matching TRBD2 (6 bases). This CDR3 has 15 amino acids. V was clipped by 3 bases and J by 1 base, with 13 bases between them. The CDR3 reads CASSFGGYSSYEQYF. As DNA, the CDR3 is TGTGCCAGCAGTTTCGGGGGTTATAGTTCCTACGAGCAGTACTTC.

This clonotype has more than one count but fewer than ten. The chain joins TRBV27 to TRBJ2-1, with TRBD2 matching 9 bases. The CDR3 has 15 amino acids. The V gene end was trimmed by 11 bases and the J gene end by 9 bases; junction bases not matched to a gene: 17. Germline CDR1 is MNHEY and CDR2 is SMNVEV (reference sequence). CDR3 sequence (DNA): TGTGCCTCTAGCGGGACCCGGTCTCTAGGGGGTGAGCAGTTCTTC. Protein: CASSGTRSLGGEQFF.